Listed below are T cell receptor beta chains from one sample, sequenced in a study of blood T cell repertoires in COVID-19. Libraries were prepared by immunoSEQ multiplex PCR; TCRdb keeps only in-frame clonotypes and omits some of them. The table has 260,000 or so clones, about 85% seen once. The sample consisted of PBMCs or T cells enriched from blood (not recorded which). The origin of the receptors is a woman between 50 and 59 years old who had recovered from COVID-19. Each CDR3 is given with its conserved first and last residue. D genes are given only for firm matches. Some rows mark clone size as missing; the rest say once, few, many or name a class of expanded clone.

j_gene | d_gene | v_gene | abundance | CDR3nt | CDR3aa
TRBJ1-5 | . | TRBV30 | . | TGTGCCTGGAGTAAAGGGGGTGGGGGCAATCAGCCCCAGCATTTT | CAWSKGGGGNQPQHF
TRBJ1-1 | . | TRBV19 | . | TGTGCCAGTAGTTCAACCGGGTCCCGAAAAGCTTTCTTT | CASSSTGSRKAFF
TRBJ1-6 | TRBD1 | TRBV30 | . | TGTGCCTGGAGTTTAGAGGGACAGGGGAGATATAATTCACCCCTCCACTTT | CAWSLEGQGRYNSPLHF
TRBJ1-2 | . | TRBV6-5 | . | TGTGCCAGCAGACGAAGTAGCTATGGCTACACCTTC | CASRRSSYGYTF
TRBJ1-2 | . | TRBV6-5 | . | TGTGCCAGCAGCGCAGTCCTTATCTATGGCTACACCTTC | CASSAVLIYGYTF
TRBJ1-5 | . | TRBV28 | . | TGTGCCAGCAGTCCTAGGGGAGGGAACTCTCAGCCCCAGCATTTT | CASSPRGGNSQPQHF
TRBJ1-3 | . | TRBV7-9 | . | TGTGCCAGCAGCTTAACAATCTCTGGAAACACCATATATTTT | CASSLTISGNTIYF
TRBJ1-1 | TRBD1 | TRBV7-9 | . | TGTGCCAGCAGCTGGGGACAGGTCGCCGTGAACACTGAAGCTTTCTTT | CASSWGQVAVNTEAFF
TRBJ1-3 | TRBD1 | TRBV28 | . | TGTGCCAGCAGTTATTGGACAGGGGGGACTATAGGATCTGGAAACACCATATATTTT | CASSYWTGGTIGSGNTIYF
TRBJ2-2 | TRBD2 | TRBV19 | . | TGTGCCAGTAGTAAGGGACTAGCGTCTACCGGGGAGCTGTTTTTT | CASSKGLASTGELFF
TRBJ2-1 | TRBD2 | TRBV27 | . | TGTGCCAGCAGTTCCGGGACTAGCGGGTATCACAATGAGCAGTTCTTC | CASSSGTSGYHNEQFF
TRBJ1-6 | . | TRBV19 | . | TGTGCCAGTAGCCGTGGGCCTAATTCACCCCTCCACTTT | CASSRGPNSPLHF
TRBJ2-7 | . | TRBV12-3/TRBV12-4 | . | TGTGCCAGCAGTTTCCGACCGCAGGCTGAGCAGTACTTC | CASSFRPQAEQYF
TRBJ1-1 | . | TRBV5-4 | . | TGTGCCAGCAGCTGGGGCGCCCGGGACTATAACACTGAAGCTTTCTTT | CASSWGARDYNTEAFF
TRBJ2-7 | . | TRBV9 | . | TGTGCCAGCAGCCCTCAGGGTCAGTACTACGAGCAGTACTTC | CASSPQGQYYEQYF
TRBJ2-7 | TRBD1 | TRBV7-2 | once | TGTGCCAGCAGAGAGACAGGGCCCTACGAGCAGTACTTC | CASRETGPYEQYF
TRBJ1-2 | TRBD1 | TRBV13 | . | TGTGCCAGCAGCCGCACCGGGACAGGGTCAGGCTACACCTTC | CASSRTGTGSGYTF
TRBJ1-5 | . | TRBV7-9 | . | TGTGCCAGCAGCTCCCGACAAAGCAATCAGCCCCAGCATTTT | CASSSRQSNQPQHF
TRBJ2-7 | TRBD1 | TRBV30 | . | TGTGCCTGGAGACCCAACAGGGGACCGACCTACGAGCAGTACTTC | CAWRPNRGPTYEQYF
TRBJ1-4 | . | TRBV7-6 | once | TGTGCCAGCAGCCCACAGGTTACTAATGAAAAACTGTTTTTT | CASSPQVTNEKLFF
TRBJ2-1 | . | TRBV9 | once | TGTGCCAGCAGCGTGTTCGGCAATGAGCAGTTCTTC | CASSVFGNEQFF
TRBJ1-2 | . | TRBV4-3 | . | TGCGCCAGCAGCTCGAGACAGTCTCCTACTTATGGCTACACCTTC | CASSSRQSPTYGYTF
TRBJ2-1 | TRBD2 | TRBV4-1 | . | TGCGCCAGCAGCCAGGGGGGACTAGCGGGGGATCCCAATGAGCAGTTCTTC | CASSQGGLAGDPNEQFF
TRBJ2-1 | . | TRBV7-2 | . | TGTGCCAGCAGCGGTATCAGGGGCCATGAGCAGTTCTTC | CASSGIRGHEQFF
TRBJ1-4 | . | TRBV28 | . | TGTGCCAGCAGTTTCCTAGGGGGAAGTGAAAAACTGTTTTTT | CASSFLGGSEKLFF
TRBJ2-1 | . | TRBV21-1 | . | TGTGCCAGCAGCTCACTCCGGGGTGCCAAGAATGAGCAGTTCTTC | CASSSLRGAKNEQFF
TRBJ1-1 | . | TRBV27 | . | TGTGCCAGCAGCGGGGAGTTGCGGTCCACTGAAGCTTTCTTT | CASSGELRSTEAFF
TRBJ2-1 | . | TRBV19 | . | TGTGCCAGTAGTCCAGGAACTTACTACAATGAGCAGTTCTTC | CASSPGTYYNEQFF
TRBJ2-3 | . | TRBV4-1 | . | TGCGCCAGCAGCCAAGATACGCGCCCCGCGGCTACAGATACGCAGTATTTT | CASSQDTRPAATDTQYF
TRBJ1-4 | TRBD1 | TRBV19 | . | TGTGCCAGCTGGGACAGGGCTCGTGAAAAACTGTTTTTT | CASWDRAREKLFF
TRBJ1-2 | . | TRBV19 | . | TGTGCCAGTAGCCACGGACAGTCGCCGAGCTACTATGGCTACACCTTC | CASSHGQSPSYYGYTF
TRBJ2-7 | TRBD2 | TRBV6-5 | . | TGTGCCAGCAGGACCGGGACTAGCGGGACCTACGAGCAGTACTTC | CASRTGTSGTYEQYF
TRBJ1-1 | TRBD1 | TRBV30 | . | TGTGCCGGTCACAGGGGGCTAAGCACTGAAGCTTTCTTT | CAGHRGLSTEAFF
TRBJ2-1 | TRBD2 | TRBV13 | . | TGTGCCAGCAGCCCGCGGTTGGGTAGCGGGGTCTACAATGAGCAGTTCTTC | CASSPRLGSGVYNEQFF
TRBJ1-5 | . | TRBV2 | . | TGTGCCAGCAAACGCGCGTCAGGGGTAAGCAATCAGCCCCAGCATTTT | CASKRASGVSNQPQHF
TRBJ2-2 | TRBD2 | TRBV3-1/TRBV3-2 | . | TGTGCCAGCAGCCACACTAGCGGGGGGGCCGGGGAGCTGTTTTTT | CASSHTSGGAGELFF
TRBJ1-5 | . | TRBV19 | . | TGTGCCAGTAGTATTTGGGGCCCCTCTCCCCAGCATTTT | CASSIWGPSPQHF
TRBJ1-1 | . | TRBV2 | . | TGTGCCAGCAGTGAAGCGCGAAGAAACACTGAAGCTTTCTTT | CASSEARRNTEAFF
TRBJ2-6 | TRBD2 | TRBV20-1 | . | TGCAGTGCTAGTGGGGCTAGCGGACACGCAGCCAACGTCCTGACTTTC | CSASGASGHAANVLTF
TRBJ2-3 | TRBD1 | TRBV27 | . | TGTGCCAGCAGTTTATCTGGACAGGTTTTAGATACGCAGTATTTT | CASSLSGQVLDTQYF
TRBJ1-5 | TRBD1 | TRBV18 | few | TGTGCCAGCTCACCACAGGGACAGGGGGCTAATCAGCCCCAGCATTTT | CASSPQGQGANQPQHF
TRBJ1-2 | TRBD1 | TRBV27 | . | TGTGCCAGCAGTAAAATTCAGGGGGGTGGCTACACCTTC | CASSKIQGGGYTF
TRBJ1-5 | . | TRBV18 | once | TGTGCCAGCTCACCACCGGCAGGGAAGAGCAATCAGCCCCAGCATTTT | CASSPPAGKSNQPQHF
TRBJ1-3 | . | TRBV6-5 | . | TGTGCCAGCACTCAAGGAGGCGGAGCTGGAAACACCATATATTTT | CASTQGGGAGNTIYF
TRBJ1-2 | TRBD1 | TRBV27 | . | TGTGCCAGCAGTTTATCCGGGACAGGGGGCTACTATGGCTACACCTTC | CASSLSGTGGYYGYTF
TRBJ2-1 | TRBD1 | TRBV7-8 | . | TGTGCCAGCAGGTACACAGGGGAATCCTACAATGAGCAGTTCTTC | CASRYTGESYNEQFF
TRBJ1-6 | . | TRBV7-9 | . | TGTGCCAGCAGCTTAGGTTCGGGACCCCTCCACTTT | CASSLGSGPLHF
TRBJ2-3 | . | TRBV4-3 | once | TGCGCCAGCAGCCAAGAGCCTAGATCAGATACGCAGTATTTT | CASSQEPRSDTQYF
TRBJ2-2 | TRBD2 | TRBV11-2 | . | TGTGCCAGCAGCTCGATGACTAGCTGGGCCACCGGGGAGCTGTTTTTT | CASSSMTSWATGELFF
TRBJ1-2 | . | TRBV7-9 | . | TGTGCCAGCAGCTTAGAAGGCAGGGCGGATGGCTACACCTTC | CASSLEGRADGYTF
TRBJ2-3 | TRBD1 | TRBV19 | . | TGTGCCAGTAGTATCACAGGGGGGAAGAGCACAGATACGCAGTATTTT | CASSITGGKSTDTQYF
TRBJ1-5 | . | TRBV27 | . | TGTGCCAGCAGTCTAACAGGGCGCAATCAGCCCCAGCATTTT | CASSLTGRNQPQHF
TRBJ1-6 | . | TRBV2 | once | TGTGCCAGCAGTGATCAGGGCTCGAATTCACCCCTCCACTTT | CASSDQGSNSPLHF
TRBJ2-1 | . | TRBV19 | . | TGTGCCAGTAGTGTCCGTGGGGCAGTCGATGAGCAGTTCTTC | CASSVRGAVDEQFF
TRBJ2-1 | . | TRBV3-1/TRBV3-2 | . | TGTGCCAGCAGCCAAGTAAGAGGTGACAATGAGCAGTTCTTC | CASSQVRGDNEQFF